A selection of T cell receptor beta chains follows, all from one sample in a study of technical replicates of blood from a few donors. Produced via immunoSEQ multiplex PCR; TCRdb's table is partial and in-frame only. The data contain approximately 97,000 clones, 85% to 95% of them seen just once; the ten biggest clones take up around 0.35%. Source material: T cells isolated from PBMCs. These receptors were taken from a human donor in good health. Each CDR3 is given with its conserved first and last residue. D genes are given only for firm matches. Not all rows give a size; the values are once, few, many and, for expanded clones, a class.

j_gene,abundance,d_gene,v_gene,CDR3nt,CDR3aa
TRBJ1-5,-,-,TRBV9,TGTGCCAGCAGCGTAGAGGGGGGGAACCAGCCCCAGCATTTT,CASSVEGGNQPQHF
TRBJ2-2,-,TRBD2,TRBV12-5,TGTGCTAGTGGTGGGAGACTAGCGGGACTCACCGGGGAGCTGTTTTTT,CASGGRLAGLTGELFF
TRBJ2-1,-,TRBD2,TRBV29-1,TGCAGCGTTGAGGGTGGGAGGGGCAATGAGCAGTTCTTC,CSVEGGRGNEQFF
TRBJ2-2,-,-,TRBV19,TGTGCCAGTAGTGGGGAGGTAACAGTGACCGGGGAGCTGTTTTTT,CASSGEVTVTGELFF
TRBJ2-7,-,-,TRBV29-1,TGCAGCGCCTCGAGCTCCTACGAGCAGTACTTC,CSASSSYEQYF
TRBJ2-7,-,TRBD2,TRBV5-4,TGTGCCAGCAGCTCTAGCGGGAGGGCCTACGAGCAGTACTTC,CASSSSGRAYEQYF
TRBJ2-2,-,-,TRBV28,TGTGCCAGCAAAAGTAGAACCGGGGAGCTGTTTTTT,CASKSRTGELFF
TRBJ2-3,-,-,TRBV19,TGTGCCAGTAGTATAGGACTTTCCTTTTTCCCAGATACGCAGTATTTT,CASSIGLSFFPDTQYF
TRBJ1-1,-,TRBD1,TRBV6-6,TGTGCCAGCAGTTACCCGACAGGGAGTCCGAGCACTGAAGCTTTCTTT,CASSYPTGSPSTEAFF
TRBJ2-5,once,TRBD2,TRBV9,TGTGCCAGCAGCCCCCCGTGGAGCGGGGGCCAAGAGACCCAGTACTTC,CASSPPWSGGQETQYF
TRBJ1-5,-,-,TRBV30,TGTGCCTGGACCCACTCCAATCAGCCCCAGCATTTT,CAWTHSNQPQHF
TRBJ1-2,-,-,TRBV19,TGTGCCAGTAGTGAAGACATCTCCTATGGCTACACCTTC,CASSEDISYGYTF
TRBJ1-2,-,TRBD1,TRBV27,TGTGCCAGCAGTTTATCCCCGACAGGGGCTGGCTACACCTTC,CASSLSPTGAGYTF
TRBJ1-1,-,TRBD1,TRBV19,TGTGCCAGTAGACCCGGGACAGGGAGCATGAACACTGAAGCTTTCTTT,CASRPGTGSMNTEAFF
TRBJ2-7,-,-,TRBV27,TGTGCCAGCAGTTTTGGGCCGACCTACGAGCAGTACTTC,CASSFGPTYEQYF
TRBJ1-1,-,-,TRBV5-1,TGCGCCAGCAGCCCGGGAAGTGGTAGCAACACTGAAGCTTTCTTT,CASSPGSGSNTEAFF
TRBJ2-1,-,TRBD1,TRBV7-6,TGTGCCAGCAGCAATAGACCGGGACAGGGCGTCCATGAGCAGTTCTTC,CASSNRPGQGVHEQFF
TRBJ1-1,-,-,TRBV2,TGTGCCAGCAGTGACAGGGGCACTGAAGCTTTCTTT,CASSDRGTEAFF
TRBJ2-7,once,-,TRBV5-6,TGTGCCAGCCGGCTGTCAGGGTTTATCGAGCAGTACTTC,CASRLSGFIEQYF
TRBJ2-7,-,-,TRBV6-6,TGTGCCAGCAGTTACCCAGGTGGTTATTCATACGAGCAGTACTTC,CASSYPGGYSYEQYF
TRBJ2-1,-,-,TRBV6-1,TGTGCCAGCCAGAAGTACAATGAGCAGTTCTTC,CASQKYNEQFF
TRBJ1-1,-,-,TRBV7-9,TGTGCCAGCAGCTTAGGGCCCCTCACTGAAGCTTTCTTT,CASSLGPLTEAFF
TRBJ2-7,-,-,TRBV6-7,TGTGCCAGCAGTCGACACGTTCGCGAGCAGTACTTC,CASSRHVREQYF
TRBJ2-1,-,TRBD2,TRBV7-9,TGTGCCAGCAGCTCGACTAGCGGAATTAATGAGCAGTTCTTC,CASSSTSGINEQFF
TRBJ1-1,-,TRBD1,TRBV6-6,TGTGCCAGCAGTTACGTACAGGGGTCGGACACTGAAGCTTTCTTT,CASSYVQGSDTEAFF
TRBJ2-1,-,-,TRBV6-1,TGTGCCAGCAGTGAAACGCGGGACTACAATGAGCAGTTCTTC,CASSETRDYNEQFF
TRBJ2-1,-,-,TRBV9,TGTGCCAGCAGCGTAGGCAGCGCTTACTACAATGAGCAGTTCTTC,CASSVGSAYYNEQFF
TRBJ2-3,-,-,TRBV2,TGTGCCAGCAGTGAGAGTTGGCAGGGCACAGATACGCAGTATTTT,CASSESWQGTDTQYF
TRBJ2-3,once,TRBD2,TRBV6-4,TGTGCCAGTTCCTATAGCGGGACTAGCACAGATACGCAGTATTTT,CASSYSGTSTDTQYF
TRBJ2-1,-,TRBD2,TRBV4-1,TGCGCCAGCAGCACGATTAGCGGGAGCTCCTACAATGAGCAGTTCTTC,CASSTISGSSYNEQFF
TRBJ1-1,once,-,TRBV6-6,TGTGCCAGTGACTCTAGGAGTACTGAAGCTTTCTTT,CASDSRSTEAFF
TRBJ2-5,-,TRBD2,TRBV4-1,TGCGCCAGCAGCCAAGGGGAGGGGAAGACCCAGTACTTC,CASSQGEGKTQYF
TRBJ1-4,-,-,TRBV5-1,TGCGCCAGCAGCATCCAGGGTGTCGAGAGTGAAAAACTGTTTTTT,CASSIQGVESEKLFF
TRBJ2-3,-,TRBD2,TRBV7-2,TGTGCCAGCAGCCTCCAGGGACTAGCGGGAATAGATACGCAGTATTTT,CASSLQGLAGIDTQYF
TRBJ2-1,-,-,TRBV9,TGTGCCAGCAGCTCCGAGGGGGCGCGGGGCCACAATGAGCAGTTCTTC,CASSSEGARGHNEQFF
TRBJ2-1,-,-,TRBV11-2,TGTGCCAGCAGCTTTTTCCCGGGACTCTACAATGAGCAGTTCTTC,CASSFFPGLYNEQFF
TRBJ1-3,-,-,TRBV6-5,TGTGCCAGCAGTGATCTCCGGGGATCCACCATATATTTT,CASSDLRGSTIYF
TRBJ1-2,-,-,TRBV2,TGTGCCAATGAGGGACACGGCTACACCTTC,CANEGHGYTF
TRBJ1-1,-,-,TRBV30,TGTGCCTGGAGTGTCGGTCCTACTGAAGCTTTCTTT,CAWSVGPTEAFF
TRBJ1-2,-,TRBD1,TRBV28,TGTGCCAGCAGTTTCAATCCCCTACATAAGGACAGGTCTAACTATGGCTACACCTTC,CASSFNPLHKDRSNYGYTF
TRBJ2-1,-,-,TRBV4-2,TGTGCCAGCAGCCAGCCCATACAGGAGAATGAGCAGTTCTTC,CASSQPIQENEQFF
TRBJ2-5,-,TRBD2,TRBV10-2,TGCGTCAGCAGTCCCGGGACTAGTAAAGAGACCCAGTACTTC,CVSSPGTSKETQYF
TRBJ1-5,-,-,TRBV28,TGTGCCAGCAGTTTATACCCGGGACACAAAAATCAGCCCCAGCATTTT,CASSLYPGHKNQPQHF
TRBJ1-3,-,-,TRBV6-1,TGTGCCAGCAGACTCTCTGGAAACACCATATATTTT,CASRLSGNTIYF
TRBJ2-7,-,TRBD1,TRBV5-1,TGCGCCAGCAGCTCAAGACAGGGGGCTACCTACGAGCAGTACTTC,CASSSRQGATYEQYF
TRBJ2-7,-,TRBD2,TRBV27,TGTGCCAGCAGTTTAGGGCTAGCGGCCTACGAGCAGTACTTC,CASSLGLAAYEQYF